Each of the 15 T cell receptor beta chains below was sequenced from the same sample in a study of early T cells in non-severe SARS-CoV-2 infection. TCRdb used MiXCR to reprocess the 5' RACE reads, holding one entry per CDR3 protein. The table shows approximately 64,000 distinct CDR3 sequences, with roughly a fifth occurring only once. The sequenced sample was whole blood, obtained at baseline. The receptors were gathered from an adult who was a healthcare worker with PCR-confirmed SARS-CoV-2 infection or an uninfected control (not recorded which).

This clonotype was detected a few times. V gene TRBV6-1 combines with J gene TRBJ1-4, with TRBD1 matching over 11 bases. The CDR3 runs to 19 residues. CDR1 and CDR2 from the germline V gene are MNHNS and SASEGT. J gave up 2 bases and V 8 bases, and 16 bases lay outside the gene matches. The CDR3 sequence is CASGYPPRDRGSTNEKLFF. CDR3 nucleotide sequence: TGTGCCAGCGGCTACCCCCCTCGGGACAGGGGGTCCACTAATGAAAAACTGTTTTTT.

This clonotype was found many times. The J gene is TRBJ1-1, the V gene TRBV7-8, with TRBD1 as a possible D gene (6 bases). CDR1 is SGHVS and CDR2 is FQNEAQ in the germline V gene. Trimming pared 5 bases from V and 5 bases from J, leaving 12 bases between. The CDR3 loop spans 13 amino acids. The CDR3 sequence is CASSPRGSTEAFF. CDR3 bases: TGTGCCAGCAGCCCAAGGGGGAGTACTGAAGCTTTCTTT.

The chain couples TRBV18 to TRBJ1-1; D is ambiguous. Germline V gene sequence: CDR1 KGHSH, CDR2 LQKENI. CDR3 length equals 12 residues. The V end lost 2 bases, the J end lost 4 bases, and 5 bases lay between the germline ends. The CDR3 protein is CASSPVTTEAFF. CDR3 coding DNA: TGTGCCAGCTCACCAGTCACCACTGAAGCTTTCTTT.

The CDR3 DNA reads as TGTGCCTGGAGTCTACTGCTGGCTGAAGCTTTCTTT. Translating it yields CAWSLLLAEAFF. J is TRBJ1-1 and V is TRBV30; D remains unclear. Germline V CDR1 and CDR2: GTSNPN, SVGIG (reference sequence). CDR3 size: 12 residues. The V and J ends lost 2 bases and 6 bases respectively, with 10 bases between them.

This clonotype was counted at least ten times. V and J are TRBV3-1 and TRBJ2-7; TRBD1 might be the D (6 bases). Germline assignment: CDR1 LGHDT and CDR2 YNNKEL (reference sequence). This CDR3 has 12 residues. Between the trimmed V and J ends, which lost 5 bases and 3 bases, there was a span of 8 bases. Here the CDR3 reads CASSLTGYEQYF. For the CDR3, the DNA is TGTGCCAGCAGCTTGACAGGCTACGAGCAGTACTTC.

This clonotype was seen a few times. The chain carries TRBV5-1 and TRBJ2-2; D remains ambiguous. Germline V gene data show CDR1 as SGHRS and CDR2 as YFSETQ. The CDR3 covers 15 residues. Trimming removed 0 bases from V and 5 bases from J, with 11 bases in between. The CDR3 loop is CASSLAGSRTGELFF. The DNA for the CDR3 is TGCGCCAGCAGCTTGGCAGGCAGCCGGACCGGGGAGCTGTTTTTT.

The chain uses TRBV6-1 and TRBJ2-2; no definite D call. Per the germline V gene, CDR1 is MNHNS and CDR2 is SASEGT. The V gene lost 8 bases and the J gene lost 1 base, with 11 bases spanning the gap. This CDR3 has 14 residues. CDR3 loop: CASEEQRNTGELFF. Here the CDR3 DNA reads TGTGCCAGCGAGGAACAGAGGAACACCGGGGAGCTGTTTTTT.

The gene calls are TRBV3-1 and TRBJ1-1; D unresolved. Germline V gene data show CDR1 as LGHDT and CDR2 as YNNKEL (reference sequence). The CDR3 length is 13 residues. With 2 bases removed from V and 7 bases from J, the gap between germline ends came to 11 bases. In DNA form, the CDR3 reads TGTGCCAGCAGCCAACCGGCGGAGGGTGAAGCTTTCTTT. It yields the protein CASSQPAEGEAFF.

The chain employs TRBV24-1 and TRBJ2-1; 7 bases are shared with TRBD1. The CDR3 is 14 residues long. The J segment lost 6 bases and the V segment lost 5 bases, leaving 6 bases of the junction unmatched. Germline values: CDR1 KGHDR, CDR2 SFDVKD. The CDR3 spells CATSGQGETNEQFF. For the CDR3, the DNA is TGTGCCACCAGTGGACAGGGTGAAACCAATGAGCAGTTCTTC.

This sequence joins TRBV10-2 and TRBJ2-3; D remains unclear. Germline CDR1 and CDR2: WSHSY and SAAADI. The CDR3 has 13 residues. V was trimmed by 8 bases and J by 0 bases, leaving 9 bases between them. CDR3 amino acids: CASRNKSTDTQYF. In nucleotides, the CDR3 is TGCGCCAGCCGAAACAAAAGCACAGATACGCAGTATTTT.

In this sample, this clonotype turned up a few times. Here the CDR3 reads CSAPLRGRETQYF. The CDR3 region has the DNA TGCAGTGCCCCTTTGCGGGGGCGGGAGACCCAGTACTTC. The chain carries TRBV20-1 and TRBJ2-5, with a possible D match to TRBD2 (7 bases). V was pared by 6 bases and J by 5 bases, with 16 bases between. This CDR3 has 13 amino acids. Germline CDR1 is DFQATT and CDR2 is SNEGSKA (reference sequence).

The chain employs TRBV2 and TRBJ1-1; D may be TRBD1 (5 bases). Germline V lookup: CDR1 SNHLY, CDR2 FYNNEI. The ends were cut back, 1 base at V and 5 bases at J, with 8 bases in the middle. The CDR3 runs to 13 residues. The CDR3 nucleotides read TGTGCCAGCAGTGAAGTGACAGCGACTGAAGCTTTCTTT. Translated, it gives CASSEVTATEAFF.

DNA of the CDR3: TGCAGCGTTGCTGGGACGGCCGAAGCTTTCTTT. Translated: CSVAGTAEAFF. The rearrangement links TRBV29-1 to TRBJ1-1, with TRBD1 as a possible D gene (5 bases). Trimming shortened V by 4 bases and J by 8 bases, and 11 bases separated the two germline ends. Per germline, CDR1 SQVTM and CDR2 ANQGSEA. The CDR3 length is 11 residues. Full variable domain (missing parts from reference TRBV29-1 and TRBJ1-1): SAVISQKPSRDICQRGTSLTIQCQVDSQVTMMFWYRQQPGQSLTLIATANQGSEATYESGFVIDKFPISRPNLTFSTLTVSNMSPEDSSIYLCSVAGTAEAFFGQGTRLTVV.

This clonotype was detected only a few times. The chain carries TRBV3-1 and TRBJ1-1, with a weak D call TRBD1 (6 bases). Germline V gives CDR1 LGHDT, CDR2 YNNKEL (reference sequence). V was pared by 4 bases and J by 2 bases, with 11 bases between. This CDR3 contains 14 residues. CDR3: CASSPGTLNTEAFF. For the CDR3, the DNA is TGTGCCAGCAGCCCCGGGACACTTAACACTGAAGCTTTCTTT.

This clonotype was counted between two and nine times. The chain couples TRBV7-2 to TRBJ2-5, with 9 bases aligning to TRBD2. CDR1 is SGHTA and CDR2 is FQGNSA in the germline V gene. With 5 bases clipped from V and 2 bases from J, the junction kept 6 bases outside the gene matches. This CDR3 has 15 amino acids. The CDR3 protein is CASSRQRGDQETQYF. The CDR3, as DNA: TGTGCCAGCAGCCGACAGCGGGGGGATCAAGAGACCCAGTACTTC.